Shown below are 7 T cell receptor beta chains from a single sample sequenced in a study of blood T cell repertoires in COVID-19. Clones were read by immunoSEQ multiplex PCR, and TCRdb kept only the in-frame ones, dropping some. The sample consists of about 160,000 clones, about 88% of them appearing once. Input material: peripheral blood. The receptors stem from a woman between 45 and 60 years old with COVID-19, enrolled during active disease.

The chain recombines TRBV10-1 with TRBJ2-3, with D possibly being TRBD1 (5 bases). Between the trimmed V and J ends, which lost 0 bases and 2 bases, there was a span of 9 bases. The germline V gene encodes CDR1 WNHNN and CDR2 SYGVQD (reference sequence). CDR3 length equals 15 residues. DNA for the CDR3: TGCGCCAGCAGTGAGTCCGGACACGCCACAGATACGCAGTATTTT. It specifies CASSESGHATDTQYF.

A single count supports this clone. The chain carries TRBV7-6 and TRBJ2-2; 7 bases align to TRBD1. The CDR3 runs 15 residues. V was clipped by 4 bases and J by 2 bases; unmatched bases: 4. Germline assignment: CDR1 SGHVS and CDR2 FNYEAQ. The CDR3 DNA sequence: TGTGCCAGCAGCTCCGGGGACAGAAACACCGGGGAGCTGTTTTTT. Translated: CASSSGDRNTGELFF.

The genes are TRBV6-5 and TRBJ2-2, with 8 bases lining up with TRBD2. The CDR3 covers 15 residues. Trimming at V came to 10 bases and at J to 3 bases, leaving 10 bases not matched to a gene. The germline V gene encodes CDR1 MNHEY and CDR2 SVGAGI. DNA of the CDR3: TGTGCCACCGAGAAGACTAGCGTGTACACCGGGGAGCTGTTTTTT. Protein sequence: CATEKTSVYTGELFF.

The V gene is TRBV18, the J gene TRBJ2-7, with 8 bases that match TRBD2. Trimming cost V 6 bases and J 7 bases; bases outside gene matches: 11. This CDR3 contains 14 residues. Germline V gene sequence: CDR1 KGHSH, CDR2 LQKENI. The DNA of the CDR3 is TGTGCCAGCTCTCCAAAAGCGGGGGCGGGGGAGCAGTACTTC. Encoded protein: CASSPKAGAGEQYF. Full variable domain (remainder filled in from reference TRBV18 and TRBJ2-7): NAGVMQNPRHLVRRRGQEARLRCSPMKGHSHVYWYRQLPEEGLKFMVYLQKENIIDESGMPKERFSAEFPKEGPSILRIQQVVRGDSAAYFCASSPKAGAGEQYFGPGTRLTVT.

The chain employs TRBV11-2 and TRBJ2-5; D is unresolved. CDR3 length: 13 residues. Germline CDR1 is SGHAT and CDR2 is FQNNGV. V shed 1 base and J shed 2 bases, with 5 bases lying between them. The CDR3 DNA reads TGTGCCAGCAGCTTAGGACTGCAAGAGACCCAGTACTTC. This codes for CASSLGLQETQYF.

This chain links TRBV5-1 with TRBJ2-2; 12 positions match TRBD2. This CDR3 comprises 15 residues. Germline V gene sequence: CDR1 SGHRS, CDR2 YFSETQ. Germline trimming cut 5 bases from V and 1 base from J; bases unmatched to any gene: 0. For the CDR3, the DNA is TGCGCCAGCAGACTAGCGGGGGGGAACACCGGGGAGCTGTTTTTT. Translated, it gives CASRLAGGNTGELFF. Drawing the rest from reference TRBV5-1 and TRBJ2-2, the complete variable domain is KAGVTQTPRYLIKTRGQQVTLSCSPISGHRSVSWYQQTPGQGLQFLFEYFSETQRNKGNFPGRFSGRQFSNSRSEMNVSTLELGDSALYLCASRLAGGNTGELFFGEGSRLTVL.

As for this clone: One end of the junction is discordant with germline, which a read error may explain. This chain's CDR3 is CASSPGTGTEKLFF. In DNA form, the CDR3 reads TGTGCTAGCAGCCCCGGGACAGGGACTGAAAAACTGTTTTTT. The rearrangement joins TRBV7-7 to TRBJ1-4; 9 nucleotides match TRBD1. The germline V gene has CDR1 SSHAT and CDR2 FNYEAQ (reference sequence). The CDR3 spans 14 residues.